This TCR beta chain was identified during a study of T cells after yellow fever vaccination. Via MiXCR, TCRdb re-called the 5' RACE reads, giving one row per CDR3 protein. The sample shows hundreds of thousands of distinct CDR3 sequences, roughly 3.5% of them seen only once. This CDR3 has 14 amino acids. Germline CDR1 reads MNHNY; CDR2 reads SVGAGI (reference sequence). Trimming cost V 10 bases and J 0 bases, with 14 bases left between them. This clonotype occurred a few times. Material: PBMCs, obtained on the day of the yellow fever booster vaccination. V and J are TRBV6-6 and TRBJ2-3, with D possibly matching TRBD2 (6 bases). The receptor comes from a man younger than 30 who received the YFV17D yellow fever vaccine. CDR3 sequence (DNA): TGTGCCACCCGGGACTTGACTAGCACAGATACGCAGTATTTT. Its protein is CATRDLTSTDTQYF.